Listed below are T cell receptor beta chains from one sample, sequenced in a study of cytomegalovirus exposure and HLA in healthy donors. Clones were read by immunoSEQ multiplex PCR, and TCRdb kept only the in-frame ones, dropping some. Among around 99,000 clones listed, 76% were seen once. Material: PBMCs. The source of these receptors is a woman aged 50 to 65 in good health and CMV-seropositive. Each CDR3 is given with its conserved first and last residue. The D gene is left open where the match is weak. A clone size is listed for some rows: how often the clone was seen (once, few, many), or a class if it is expanded.

>TRBV4-1|TRBJ2-1|-|-
TGCGCCAGCTCCCCAGTGGAGTCTTACGGTGAGCAGTTCTTC
CASSPVESYGEQFF
>TRBV5-6|TRBJ2-3|-|-
TGTGCCAGCAGCTTGCGGGATACGCAGTATTTT
CASSLRDTQYF
>TRBV11-2|TRBJ1-1|-|-
TGTGCCAGCAGCTTAGTGCCAGGGTCCATGAACACTGAAGCTTTCTTT
CASSLVPGSMNTEAFF
>TRBV25-1|TRBJ2-1|-|TRBD2
TGTGCCAGCGGGGGGGTAAACAATGAGCAGTTCTTC
CASGGVNNEQFF
>TRBV6-1|TRBJ2-5|-|-
TGTGCCAGCAATATAGCGGTCTTGGGAGAGACCCAGTACTTC
CASNIAVLGETQYF
>TRBV29-1|TRBJ1-1|-|TRBD1
TGCAGCGTATGGACAGGGGATGACACTGAAGCTTTCTTT
CSVWTGDDTEAFF
>TRBV5-1|TRBJ2-5|-|-
TGCGCCAGCAGTCGGGACTCTCAAGAGACCCAGTACTTC
CASSRDSQETQYF
>TRBV5-1|TRBJ2-2|-|TRBD1
TGCGCCAGCAGCGATGGACAGGTCCCCAACACCGGGGAGCTGTTTTTT
CASSDGQVPNTGELFF
>TRBV9|TRBJ2-1|-|TRBD1
TGTGCCAGCAGCGTAGCTTTCAGGGGGCTGGTCAATGAGCAGTTCTTC
CASSVAFRGLVNEQFF
>TRBV18|TRBJ2-5|-|TRBD1
TGTGCCAGCTCACCAGTACAGGGGGCGTCGGAGACCCAGTACTTC
CASSPVQGASETQYF
>TRBV27|TRBJ2-6|-|TRBD1
TGTGCCAGCAGTAAAGGGACAGGGGGCGCGATAGCTGGGGCCAACGGCCTGACTTTC
CASSKGTGGAIAGANGLTF
>TRBV5-1|TRBJ1-4|-|TRBD1
TGCGCCAGCAGCCCGGGACAGGGTTGGGAAAAACTGTTTTTT
CASSPGQGWEKLFF
>TRBV19|TRBJ2-7|few|-
TGTGCCAGCCGTACGGGACACCCATCTAGTCCCTACGAGCAGTACTTC
CASRTGHPSSPYEQYF
>TRBV19|TRBJ2-2|-|TRBD2
TGTGCCAGTAGTAGCCGACAGGGGACTAGCGTTCCCGGGGAGCTGTTTTTT
CASSSRQGTSVPGELFF
>TRBV5-1|TRBJ2-1|-|TRBD2
TGCGCCAGCAGCTTGTTACCTAGCGGGGAGTCCTACAATGAGCAGTTCTTC
CASSLLPSGESYNEQFF
>TRBV6-5|TRBJ2-4|-|-
TGTGCCAGCAGCGAGGGCCGTTCCACAAACATTCAGTACTTC
CASSEGRSTNIQYF
>TRBV9|TRBJ2-5|-|TRBD2
TGTGCCAGCAGCGTAGTAGTAGCGGGAGGAGAGACCCAGTACTTC
CASSVVVAGGETQYF
>TRBV5-6|TRBJ2-5|-|TRBD2
TGTGCCAGCAGCTTAGCGGGAGTTGAAGAGACCCAGTACTTC
CASSLAGVEETQYF
>TRBV29-1|TRBJ2-5|-|TRBD2
TGCAGCGTTCAGACTAGCGTAGGGGAGACCCAGTACTTC
CSVQTSVGETQYF
>TRBV6-5|TRBJ2-7|few|TRBD2
TGTGCCAGCAGTAGACTAGCGGGAGAGTACGAGCAGTACTTC
CASSRLAGEYEQYF
>TRBV7-2|TRBJ2-5|-|TRBD2
TGTGCCAGCAGCAGTGCTATAGCGGGAGTGGAGACCCAGTACTTC
CASSSAIAGVETQYF
>TRBV5-4|TRBJ1-2|-|-
TGTGCCAGCAGCTTGGGGCAGGGGAAAGGCTACACCTTC
CASSLGQGKGYTF
>TRBV7-6|TRBJ2-3|once|-
TGTGCCAGCAGCCCCCCCGGGACAGATACGCAGTATTTT
CASSPPGTDTQYF
>TRBV18|TRBJ1-1|once|-
TGTGCCAGCTCCGAGGCGGGTTTAGGGACTGAAGCTTTCTTT
CASSEAGLGTEAFF
>TRBV28|TRBJ2-7|-|-
TGTGCCAGCAGTTTAGAGACATCTCGCTCCTACGAGCAGTACTTC
CASSLETSRSYEQYF
>TRBV9|TRBJ2-3|-|-
TGTGCCAGCAGCGTAGGACAGACAGATACGCAGTATTTT
CASSVGQTDTQYF
>TRBV7-9|TRBJ2-5|-|TRBD2
TGTGCCAGCAGCTTCTGGACTAGCGGGGGGGAAGAGACCCAGTACTTC
CASSFWTSGGEETQYF
>TRBV11-2|TRBJ2-1|-|-
TGTGCCAGCGCTCAGGGGTGGTCCTACAATGAGCAGTTCTTC
CASAQGWSYNEQFF
>TRBV9|TRBJ1-3|-|-
TGTGCCAGCGGCACAGGGGGAAACACCATATATTTT
CASGTGGNTIYF
>TRBV11-2|TRBJ2-7|-|TRBD1
TGTGCCAGCAGCACGACAGGGGGCCCCTACGAGCAGTACTTC
CASSTTGGPYEQYF
>TRBV2|TRBJ2-1|-|-
TGTGCCAGCAGCCCTCGAGGGCGGTCCGGGAATGAGCAGTTCTTC
CASSPRGRSGNEQFF
>TRBV6-5|TRBJ1-4|once|TRBD1
TGTGCCACTAGGTTGGACAGGGGTGAAAAACTGTTTTTT
CATRLDRGEKLFF
>TRBV2|TRBJ2-7|few|TRBD2
TGTGCCAGCAGTTCTAGTAGCGGGAGGGGGTCGTCCTACGAGCAGTACTTC
CASSSSSGRGSSYEQYF
>TRBV6-1|TRBJ2-7|few|TRBD2
TGTGCCAGCCTCCCATGGGGGGAGGGCTACGAGCAGTACTTC
CASLPWGEGYEQYF
>TRBV13|TRBJ2-3|-|-
TGTGCCAGCAGCTTTGTAGGGAGAACAGATACGCAGTATTTT
CASSFVGRTDTQYF
>TRBV18|TRBJ2-7|-|-
TGTGCCAGCTCACCATCGTCGTCCTACGAGCAGTACTTC
CASSPSSSYEQYF
>TRBV7-3|TRBJ1-6|-|-
TGTGCCAGCAGCCTGAACGGGGGTTCACCCCTCCACTTT
CASSLNGGSPLHF
>TRBV10-3|TRBJ2-7|-|-
TGTGCCATCAGGGGGGGGCATGACGAGCAGTACTTC
CAIRGGHDEQYF
>TRBV7-9|TRBJ2-1|-|TRBD2
TGTGCCAGCAGCTTGGGTGCGGGGGGGTACTCCTACAATGAGCAGTTCTTC
CASSLGAGGYSYNEQFF
>TRBV9|TRBJ2-7|-|-
TGTGCCAGCAGTACCTCCGGGTCCCTCTCCTACGAGCAGTACTTC
CASSTSGSLSYEQYF
>TRBV9|TRBJ2-1|-|TRBD2
TGTGCCAGCAGCAAACCCGGGACTAGCGGTAGTGAGCAGTTCTTC
CASSKPGTSGSEQFF
>TRBV7-9|TRBJ1-4|-|-
TGTGCCAGCAGCACCTGGAGGGAGGGTGAAAAACTGTTTTTT
CASSTWREGEKLFF
>TRBV12-5|TRBJ2-3|-|TRBD1
TGTGCTAGTGGGCCCGGGACAGGGATTAGAGATACGCAGTATTTT
CASGPGTGIRDTQYF
>TRBV29-1|TRBJ2-5|once|TRBD1
TGCAGCGTTGAAACGACAGGGGTAGAGACCCAGTACTTC
CSVETTGVETQYF
>TRBV15|TRBJ2-3|-|-
TGTGCCACCAGCACACGCGGGGCACCTCAGACAGATACGCAGTATTTT
CATSTRGAPQTDTQYF
>TRBV11-2|TRBJ2-7|-|TRBD2
TGTGCCAGCAGGGACACCGGCGGGGGGTACGAGCAGTACTTC
CASRDTGGGYEQYF
>TRBV10-1|TRBJ2-3|-|-
TGCGCCAGCACTAACGCCATAGGCAGGGGCCCCGCGGTCTGGTATAGCACAGATACGCAGTATTTT
CASTNAIGRGPAVWYSTDTQYF
>TRBV5-1|TRBJ2-5|-|TRBD1
TGCGCCAGCAGCCCATCGGGACAGGGTCTTGGGACCCAGTACTTC
CASSPSGQGLGTQYF
>TRBV6-6|TRBJ1-5|-|-
TGTGCCAGCAGTTATCTGACAGGCCCGCCCCAGCATTTT
CASSYLTGPPQHF
>TRBV7-9|TRBJ1-1|-|-
TGTGCCAGCAGCTTAGCTAGCCTGAACACTGAAGCTTTCTTT
CASSLASLNTEAFF
>TRBV25-1|TRBJ2-3|-|-
TGTGCCAGCAGTGATGGGGCGCGAACAGATACGCAGTATTTT
CASSDGARTDTQYF
>TRBV15|TRBJ1-5|-|-
TGTGCCACCAGCAGAGATACAGGGCCCAATCAGCCCCAGCATTTT
CATSRDTGPNQPQHF